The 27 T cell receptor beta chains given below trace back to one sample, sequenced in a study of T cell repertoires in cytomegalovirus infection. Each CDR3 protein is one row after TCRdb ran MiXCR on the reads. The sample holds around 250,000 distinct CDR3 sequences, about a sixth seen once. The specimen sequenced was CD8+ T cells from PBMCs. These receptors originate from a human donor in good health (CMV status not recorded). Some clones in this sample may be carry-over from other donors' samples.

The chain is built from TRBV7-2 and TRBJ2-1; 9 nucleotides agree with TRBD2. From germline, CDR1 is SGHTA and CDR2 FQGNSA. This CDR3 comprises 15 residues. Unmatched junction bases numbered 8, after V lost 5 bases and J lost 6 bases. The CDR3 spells CASSAGTSLFNEQFF. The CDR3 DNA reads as TGTGCCAGCAGCGCCGGGACTAGCCTTTTCAATGAGCAGTTCTTC. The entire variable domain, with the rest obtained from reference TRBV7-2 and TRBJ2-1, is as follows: GAGVSQSPSNKVTEKGKDVELRCDPISGHTALYWYRQSLGQGLEFLIYFQGNSAPDKSGLPSDRFSAERTGGSVSTLTIQRTQQEDSAVYLCASSAGTSLFNEQFFGPGTRLTVL.

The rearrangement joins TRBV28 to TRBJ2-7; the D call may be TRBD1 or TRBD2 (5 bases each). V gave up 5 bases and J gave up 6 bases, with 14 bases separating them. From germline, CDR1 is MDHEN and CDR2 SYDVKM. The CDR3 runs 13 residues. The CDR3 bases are TGTGCCAGCAGTCTCGGTGGGACCGCCGAGCAGTACTTC. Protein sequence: CASSLGGTAEQYF.

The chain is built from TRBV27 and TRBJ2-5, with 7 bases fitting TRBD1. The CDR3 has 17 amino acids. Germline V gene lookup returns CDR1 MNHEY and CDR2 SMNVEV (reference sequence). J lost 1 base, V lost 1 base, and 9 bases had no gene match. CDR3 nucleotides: TGTGCCAGCAGTTTATTGACCGCCCAGGGGGTCCAAGAGACCCAGTACTTC. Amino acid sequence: CASSLLTAQGVQETQYF.

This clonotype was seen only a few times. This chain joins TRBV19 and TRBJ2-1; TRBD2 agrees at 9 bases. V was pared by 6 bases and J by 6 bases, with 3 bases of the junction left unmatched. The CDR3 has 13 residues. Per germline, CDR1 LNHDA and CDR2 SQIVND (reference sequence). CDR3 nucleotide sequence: TGTGCCAGTAGCCGGACTAGCGTCAATGAGCAGTTCTTC. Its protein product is CASSRTSVNEQFF.

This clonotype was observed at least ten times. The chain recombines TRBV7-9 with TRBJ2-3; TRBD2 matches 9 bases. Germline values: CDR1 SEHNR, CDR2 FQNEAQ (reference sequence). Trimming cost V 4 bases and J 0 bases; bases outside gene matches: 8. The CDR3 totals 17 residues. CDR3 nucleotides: TGTGCCAGCAGCTCCATGATAGCGGGGGATAGCACAGATACGCAGTATTTT. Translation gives CASSSMIAGDSTDTQYF. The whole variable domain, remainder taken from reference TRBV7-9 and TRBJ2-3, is DTGVSQNPRHKITKRGQNVTFRCDPISEHNRLYWYRQTLGQGPEFLTYFQNEAQLEKSRLLSDRFSAERPKGSFSTLEIQRTEQGDSAMYLCASSSMIAGDSTDTQYFGPGTRLTVL.

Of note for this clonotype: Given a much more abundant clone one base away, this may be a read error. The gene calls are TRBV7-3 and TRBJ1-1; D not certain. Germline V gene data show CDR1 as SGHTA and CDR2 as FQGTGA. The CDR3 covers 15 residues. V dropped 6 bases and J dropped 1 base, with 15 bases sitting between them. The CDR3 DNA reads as TGTGCCAGCAGGAACGCCCAGCAGCAGAACACTGAAGCTTTCTTT. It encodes CASRNAQQQNTEAFF.

The chain's CDR3 is CASTRGQAKNIQYF. The CDR3 coding sequence is TGTGCCAGCACGAGGGGGCAAGCCAAAAACATTCAGTACTTC. The rearrangement joins TRBV28 to TRBJ2-4, with 7 bases lining up with TRBD1. From germline, CDR1 is MDHEN and CDR2 SYDVKM. The CDR3 is made up of 14 amino acids. The trim removed 7 bases at V and 0 bases at J, leaving 3 bases unmatched.

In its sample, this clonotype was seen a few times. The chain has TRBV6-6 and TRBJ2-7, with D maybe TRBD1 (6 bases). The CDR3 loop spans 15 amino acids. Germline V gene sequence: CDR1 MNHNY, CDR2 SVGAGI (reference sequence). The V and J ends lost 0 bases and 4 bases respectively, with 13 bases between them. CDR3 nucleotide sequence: TGTGCCAGCAGTTACTCGGGGGCCCCACAATACGAGCAGTACTTC. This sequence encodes CASSYSGAPQYEQYF.

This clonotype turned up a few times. The CDR3 reads CSVETSSSYEQYF. CDR3 DNA: TGCAGCGTTGAAACTTCTAGCTCCTACGAGCAGTACTTC. The V and J genes are TRBV29-1 and TRBJ2-7, with D hard to call. Looked up from germline, CDR1 is SQVTM and CDR2 is ANQGSEA. With 2 bases removed from V and 0 bases from J, the gap between germline ends came to 8 bases. This CDR3 is built from 13 residues.

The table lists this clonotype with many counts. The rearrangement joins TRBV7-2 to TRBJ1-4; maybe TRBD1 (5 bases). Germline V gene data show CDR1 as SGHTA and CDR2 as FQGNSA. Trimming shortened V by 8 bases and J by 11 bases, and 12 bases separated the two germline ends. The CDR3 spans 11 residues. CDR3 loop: CASQGREKLFF. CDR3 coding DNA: TGTGCCAGCCAGGGAAGAGAGAAACTGTTTTTT.

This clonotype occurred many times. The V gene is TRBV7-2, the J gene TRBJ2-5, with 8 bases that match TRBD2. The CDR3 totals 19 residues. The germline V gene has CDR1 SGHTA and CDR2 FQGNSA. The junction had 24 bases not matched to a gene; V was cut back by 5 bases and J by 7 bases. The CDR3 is CASSNPLAGMAYQRGTQYF. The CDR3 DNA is TGTGCCAGCAGCAACCCTTTAGCGGGGATGGCCTACCAACGCGGGACCCAGTACTTC.

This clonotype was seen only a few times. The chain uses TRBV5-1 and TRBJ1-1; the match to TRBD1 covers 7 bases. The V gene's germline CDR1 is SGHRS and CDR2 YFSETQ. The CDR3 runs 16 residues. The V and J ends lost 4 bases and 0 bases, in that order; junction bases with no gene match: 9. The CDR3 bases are TGCGCCAGCAGCGCACCCCGGGACAGCTTGAACACTGAAGCTTTCTTT. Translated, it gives CASSAPRDSLNTEAFF.

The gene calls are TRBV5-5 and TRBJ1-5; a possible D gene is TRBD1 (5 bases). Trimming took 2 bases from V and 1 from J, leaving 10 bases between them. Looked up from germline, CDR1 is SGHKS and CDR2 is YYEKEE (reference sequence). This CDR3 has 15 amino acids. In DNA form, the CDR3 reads TGTGCCAGCAGCTTTGGGGGTTTGAGCAATCAGCCCCAGCATTTT. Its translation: CASSFGGLSNQPQHF.

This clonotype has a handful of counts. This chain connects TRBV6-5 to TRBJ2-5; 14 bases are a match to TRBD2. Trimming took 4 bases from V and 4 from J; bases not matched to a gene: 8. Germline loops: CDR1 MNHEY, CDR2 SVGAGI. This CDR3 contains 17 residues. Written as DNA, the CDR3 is TGTGCCAGCAGTTTGACTAGCGGGGGGGCGGGTTCAGAGACCCAGTACTTC. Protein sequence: CASSLTSGGAGSETQYF.

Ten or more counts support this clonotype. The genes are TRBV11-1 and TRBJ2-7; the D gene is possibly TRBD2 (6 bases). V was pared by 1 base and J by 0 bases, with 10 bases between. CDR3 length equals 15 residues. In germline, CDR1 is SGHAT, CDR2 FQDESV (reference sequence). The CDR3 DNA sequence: TGTGCCAGCAGCTTAGATGGGACTTTCTCCTACGAGCAGTACTTC. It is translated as CASSLDGTFSYEQYF.

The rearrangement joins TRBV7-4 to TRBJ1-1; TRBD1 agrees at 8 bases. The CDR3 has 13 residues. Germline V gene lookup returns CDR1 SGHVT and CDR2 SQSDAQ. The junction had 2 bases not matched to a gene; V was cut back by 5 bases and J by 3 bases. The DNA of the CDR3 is TGTGCCAGCAGCACGACAGGGGACACTGAAGCTTTCTTT. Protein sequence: CASSTTGDTEAFF.

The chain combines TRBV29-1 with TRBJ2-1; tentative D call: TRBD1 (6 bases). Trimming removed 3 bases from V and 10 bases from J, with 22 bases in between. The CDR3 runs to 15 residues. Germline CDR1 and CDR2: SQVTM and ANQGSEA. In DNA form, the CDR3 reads TGCAGCGTTGACATACCGGGACACAGGTTATACGAGCAGTTCTTC. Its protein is CSVDIPGHRLYEQFF.

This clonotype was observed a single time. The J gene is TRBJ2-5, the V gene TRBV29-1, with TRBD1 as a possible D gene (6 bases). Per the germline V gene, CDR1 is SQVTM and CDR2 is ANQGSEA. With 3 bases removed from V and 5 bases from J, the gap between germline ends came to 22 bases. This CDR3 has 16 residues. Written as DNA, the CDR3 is TGCAGCGTTGACCTGGTTTCACAGGGTATTGGGGAGACCCAGTACTTC. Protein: CSVDLVSQGIGETQYF.

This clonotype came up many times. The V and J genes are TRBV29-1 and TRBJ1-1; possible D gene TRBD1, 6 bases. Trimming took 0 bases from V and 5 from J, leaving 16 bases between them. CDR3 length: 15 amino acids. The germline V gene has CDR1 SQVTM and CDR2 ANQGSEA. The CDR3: CSVEDPSPGDTEAFF. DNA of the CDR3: TGCAGCGTTGAAGATCCGAGTCCAGGGGATACTGAAGCTTTCTTT. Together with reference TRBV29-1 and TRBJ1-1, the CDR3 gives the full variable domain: SAVISQKPSRDICQRGTSLTIQCQVDSQVTMMFWYRQQPGQSLTLIATANQGSEATYESGFVIDKFPISRPNLTFSTLTVSNMSPEDSSIYLCSVEDPSPGDTEAFFGQGTRLTVV.

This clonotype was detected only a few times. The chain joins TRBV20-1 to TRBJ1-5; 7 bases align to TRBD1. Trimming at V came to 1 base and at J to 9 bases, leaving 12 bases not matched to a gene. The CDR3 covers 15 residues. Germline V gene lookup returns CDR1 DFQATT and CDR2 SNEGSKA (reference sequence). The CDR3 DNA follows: TGCAGTGCTAGAGTTAGGGACAGTCTAAATAGGCCCCAGCATTTT. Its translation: CSARVRDSLNRPQHF.

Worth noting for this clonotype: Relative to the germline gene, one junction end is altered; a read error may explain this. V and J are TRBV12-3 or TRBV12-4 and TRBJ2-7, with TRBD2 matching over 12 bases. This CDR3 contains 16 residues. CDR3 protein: CASSLLGLAGSYEHYF. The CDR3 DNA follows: TGTGCCAGCAGTTTGCTCGGACTAGCGGGGTCCTACGAGCATTACTTC.

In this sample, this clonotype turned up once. CDR3 protein: CASSPSGGTTDTQYF. For the CDR3, the DNA is TGTGCCAGCAGTCCTAGCGGGGGGACCACAGATACGCAGTATTTT. The rearrangement uses TRBV6-4 and TRBJ2-3; 11 nucleotides agree with TRBD2. Germline CDR1 MRHNA, CDR2 SNTAGT. The CDR3 extends over 15 amino acids. With 5 bases clipped from V and 2 bases from J, the junction kept 3 bases outside the gene matches.

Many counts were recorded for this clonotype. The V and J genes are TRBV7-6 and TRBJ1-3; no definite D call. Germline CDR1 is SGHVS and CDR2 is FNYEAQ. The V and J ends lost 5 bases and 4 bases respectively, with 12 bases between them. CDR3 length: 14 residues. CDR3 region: CASSLSTYGNTIYF. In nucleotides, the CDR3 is TGTGCCAGCAGCCTATCAACATACGGAAACACCATATATTTT. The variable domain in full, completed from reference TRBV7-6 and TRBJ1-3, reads GAGVSQSPRYKVTKRGQDVALRCDPISGHVSLYWYRQALGQGPEFLTYFNYEAQQDKSGLPNDRFSAERPEGSISTLTIQRTEQRDSAMYRCASSLSTYGNTIYFGEGSWLTVV.

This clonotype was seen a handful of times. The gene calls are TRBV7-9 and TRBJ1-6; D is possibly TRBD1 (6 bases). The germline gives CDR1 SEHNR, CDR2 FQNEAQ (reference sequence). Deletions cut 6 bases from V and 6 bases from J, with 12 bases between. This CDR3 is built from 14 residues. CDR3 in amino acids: CASSPGQINSPLHF. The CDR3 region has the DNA TGTGCCAGCAGTCCAGGACAGATTAATTCACCCCTCCACTTT.

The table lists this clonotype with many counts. The CDR3: CASSPRSTHGNTGELFF. In DNA form, the CDR3 reads TGTGCCAGCAGCCCTAGGTCGACACATGGGAACACCGGGGAGCTGTTTTTT. This chain connects TRBV7-2 to TRBJ2-2; D not certain. Trimming removed 5 bases from V and 1 base from J, with 17 bases in between. CDR3 length equals 17 residues. The V gene's germline CDR1 is SGHTA and CDR2 FQGNSA.

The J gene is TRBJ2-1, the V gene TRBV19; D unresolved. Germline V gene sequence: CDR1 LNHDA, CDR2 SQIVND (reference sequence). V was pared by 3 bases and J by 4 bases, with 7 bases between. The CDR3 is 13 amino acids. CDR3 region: CASSISAYNEQFF. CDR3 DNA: TGTGCCAGTAGTATCTCAGCTTACAATGAGCAGTTCTTC. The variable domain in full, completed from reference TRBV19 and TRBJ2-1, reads DGGITQSPKYLFRKEGQNVTLSCEQNLNHDAMYWYRQDPGQGLRLIYYSQIVNDFQKGDIAEGYSVSREKKESFPLTVTSAQKNPTAFYLCASSISAYNEQFFGPGTRLTVL.

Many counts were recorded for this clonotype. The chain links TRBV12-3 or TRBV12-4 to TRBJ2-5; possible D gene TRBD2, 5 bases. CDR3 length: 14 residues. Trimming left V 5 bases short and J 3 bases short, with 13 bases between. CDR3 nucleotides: TGTGCCAGCAGTCCTAGCCTGGGTAAAGAGACCCAGTACTTC. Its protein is CASSPSLGKETQYF.